Presented here are 6 T cell receptor beta chains from one specimen sequenced in a study of T cells of healthy individuals. MiXCR, applied by TCRdb to the 5' RACE reads, yields one record per CDR3 protein. The sample holds 65,000 to 95,000 distinct CDR3 sequences, approximately 5.4% seen once. These receptor sequences come from a female donor in good health.

This clonotype was seen at least ten times. This chain joins TRBV7-9 and TRBJ1-2; tentatively, D is TRBD1 (6 bases). CDR1 is SEHNR and CDR2 is FQNEAQ in the germline V gene (reference sequence). With 2 bases removed from V and 3 bases from J, the gap between germline ends came to 22 bases. The CDR3 is 18 residues long. This chain's CDR3 is CASSLPPNPRTEDYGYTF. The CDR3 nucleotides read TGTGCCAGCAGCTTACCCCCTAACCCTCGGACAGAAGACTATGGCTACACCTTC.

This clonotype was seen many times. The V and J genes are TRBV9 and TRBJ2-3, with 8 nucleotides matching TRBD2. V lost 0 bases to trimming and J lost 2 bases; unmatched junction nucleotides: 8. CDR1 and CDR2 (germline): SGDLS, YYNGEE. The CDR3 runs 17 residues. This chain's CDR3 is CASSVDEAGVPTDTQYF. The CDR3 DNA reads as TGTGCCAGCAGCGTAGATGAAGCGGGAGTCCCCACAGATACGCAGTATTTT.

About this clonotype: Mismatch with germline at one junction end may stem from a read error. The chain links TRBV19 to TRBJ2-4, with D possibly being TRBD1 (6 bases). The CDR3 is 16 residues long. Germline V lookup: CDR1 LNHDA, CDR2 SQIVND (reference sequence). The CDR3 DNA follows: TGTGCCAGTAGTACTGAGAGGGGGTTGACGGTAGACATTAAGTACTTC. Translated, it gives CASSTERGLTVDIKYF.

The table lists this clonotype with many counts. This rearrangement joins TRBV5-6 to TRBJ1-1; no reliable D call. V was pared by 1 base and J by 6 bases, with 10 bases between. The CDR3 totals 13 residues. The V gene's germline CDR1 is SGHDT and CDR2 YYEEEE. DNA of the CDR3: TGTGCCAGCAGCTTGTTTTCCCGGGCTGAAGCTTTCTTT. Its protein product is CASSLFSRAEAFF. The variable domain in full, completed from reference TRBV5-6 and TRBJ1-1, reads DAGVTQSPTHLIKTRGQQVTLRCSPKSGHDTVSWYQQALGQGPQFIFQYYEEEERQRGNFPDRFSGHQFPNYSSELNVNALLLGDSALYLCASSLFSRAEAFFGQGTRLTVV.

The sample holds many counts of this clonotype. This chain joins TRBV6-2 or TRBV6-3 and TRBJ2-1; D ambiguous. CDR1 and CDR2 (germline): MNHEY, SVGEGT. The V end lost 0 bases, the J end lost 7 bases, and 10 bases lay between the germline ends. CDR3 size: 14 residues. CDR3 protein: CASSYSSGVNEQFF. The CDR3 DNA sequence: TGTGCCAGCAGTTACTCGAGTGGAGTAAATGAGCAGTTCTTC.

The CDR3 is CSASIPSGANVLTF. DNA of the CDR3: TGCAGTGCATCGATCCCCTCTGGGGCCAACGTCCTGACTTTC. V usage is TRBV20-1 and J usage is TRBJ2-6; D not certain. The germline V gene has CDR1 DFQATT and CDR2 SNEGSKA (reference sequence). CDR3 length: 14 residues. V lost 6 bases, J lost 0 bases, and 9 bases lay in between.